These 27 T cell receptor beta chains came from one sample sequenced in a study of Graves' ophthalmopathy and Graves' hyperthyroidism. The authors amplified TCR beta CDR3 regions, and they did so from RNA transcripts for repertoire sequencing. HTBI primers were used in a first-round RT-PCR, which preceded a second-round multiplex PCR. MiXCR, applied by TCRdb to the multiplex PCR reads, yields one record per CDR3 protein. In the table there are 35,000 to 50,000 distinct CDR3 sequences, about half of which are singletons. The specimen sequenced was peripheral blood. The source is an adult woman with stable Graves' hyperthyroidism.

V usage is TRBV7-3 and J usage is TRBJ2-5, with 11 bases matching TRBD2. Per the germline V gene, CDR1 is SGHTA and CDR2 is FQGTGA. This CDR3 contains 14 residues. Trimming cost V 4 bases and J 9 bases; bases outside gene matches: 7. CDR3 sequence reads: CASSSLAGGRSQYF. Written as DNA, the CDR3 is TGTGCCAGCAGCTCATTAGCGGGAGGGAGATCCCAGTACTTC.

This clonotype was observed at least ten times. The V call is TRBV4-1, the J call TRBJ2-2; D may be TRBD2 (6 bases). In germline, CDR1 is MGHRA, CDR2 YSYEKL. V lost 1 base to trimming and J lost 4 bases, with 13 bases between them. This CDR3 has 16 residues. The CDR3 nucleotides read TGCGCCAGCAGCCAAGGGTGGCTAGCGAGCACCGGGGAGCTGTTTTTT. This translates into CASSQGWLASTGELFF.

Comments on this clonotype: Since no conserved phenylalanine or tryptophan closes the CDR3, a read error is the likely cause. It is unclear where the CDR3 begins or ends on the DNA, so no DNA is shown, and the CDR3 is as TCRdb lists it. This rearrangement joins TRBV20-1 to TRBJ1-1; the table's D call, TRBD1, has no DNA check behind it. The CDR3 length is 11 residues, termini included. Germline values: CDR1 DFQATT, CDR2 SNEGSKA (reference sequence). The CDR3 protein is CGARFIRGPFL.

With regard to this clonotype: The junction departs from germline at one end; a sequencing error may be responsible. V and J are TRBV7-2 and TRBJ1-2; D not certain. The germline CDR1 and CDR2 sequences are SGHTA and FQGNSA. This CDR3 spans 15 amino acids. The CDR3 loop reads CASSLTGGTNYGYAF. The DNA for the CDR3 is TGTGCCAGCAGCTTGACCGGCGGAACTAACTATGGCTACGCCTTC.

Ten or more counts support this clonotype. The chain uses TRBV15 and TRBJ1-1, with D uncertain. Trimming left V 1 base short and J 0 bases short, with 9 bases between. The V gene's germline CDR1 is LNHNV and CDR2 YYDKDF (reference sequence). This CDR3 spans 15 amino acids. CDR3 amino acids: CATSRVLGLNTEAFF. The CDR3 DNA reads as TGTGCCACCAGCAGAGTTTTGGGGTTGAACACTGAAGCTTTCTTT.

This clonotype was counted many times. This chain joins TRBV2 and TRBJ2-2; D is possibly TRBD1 or TRBD2 (5 bases each). This CDR3 contains 15 residues. V was trimmed by 3 bases and J by 4 bases, leaving 12 bases between them. Germline CDR1 is SNHLY and CDR2 is FYNNEI. The CDR3 nucleotides read TGTGCCAGCAGTGAGCTCGCCGGGGCCACCGGGGAGCTGTTTTTT. It yields the protein CASSELAGATGELFF.

J is TRBJ2-6 and V is TRBV10-3; D is perhaps TRBD1 or TRBD2 (5 bases each). The V and J ends lost 8 bases and 0 bases respectively, with 11 bases between them. The CDR3 is 15 amino acids. In germline, CDR1 is ENHRY, CDR2 SYGVKD. The CDR3 here is CAIRDPSSGANVLTF. The CDR3 DNA follows: TGTGCCATCCGGGACCCCAGCTCTGGGGCCAACGTCCTGACTTTC.

On this clonotype itself: Just one base apart from a much larger clone, this may be a read error. This rearrangement joins TRBV5-8 to TRBJ1-2; 11 bases agree with TRBD1. Trimming took 2 bases from V and 7 from J; bases not matched to a gene: 7. CDR3 length: 15 amino acids. Germline values: CDR1 SGHTS, CDR2 YDEGEE. For the CDR3, the DNA is TGTGCCAGCAGCTTAAGGACAGGGGGCGCATCTGGCTACACCTTC. This translates into CASSLRTGGASGYTF. Drawing the rest from reference TRBV5-8 and TRBJ1-2, the complete variable domain is EAGVTQSPTHLIKTRGQQATLRCSPISGHTSVYWYQQALGLGLQFLLWYDEGEERNRGNFPPRFSGRQFPNYSSELNVNALELEDSALYLCASSLRTGGASGYTFGSGTRLTVV.

The gene calls are TRBV29-1 and TRBJ2-7; D is unclear. Germline V lookup: CDR1 SQVTM, CDR2 ANQGSEA. The CDR3 loop spans 11 amino acids. Trimming left V 4 bases short and J 5 bases short, with 9 bases between. The CDR3 sequence: CSVVKLDEQYF. The CDR3 DNA is TGCAGCGTTGTGAAACTTGACGAGCAGTACTTC.

The genes are TRBV7-2 and TRBJ1-5; D is perhaps TRBD1 (6 bases). CDR3 length: 17 residues. Looked up from germline, CDR1 is SGHTA and CDR2 is FQGNSA. The V end was cut by 3 bases, the J end by 2 bases, with 17 bases between. Here the CDR3 reads CASSFQLGGDGNQPQHF. CDR3 sequence (DNA): TGTGCCAGCAGCTTTCAACTAGGGGGAGACGGCAATCAGCCCCAGCATTTT.

V is TRBV20-1 and J is TRBJ1-1, with 7 bases lining up with TRBD1. V trimming: 1 base; J trimming: 1 base; junction bases outside the gene matches: 6. CDR1 and CDR2 from the germline V gene are DFQATT and SNEGSKA (reference sequence). The length of the CDR3 is 15 residues. CDR3 sequence reads: CSARGPGQRNTEAFF. CDR3 nucleotide sequence: TGCAGTGCTAGAGGGCCGGGACAGAGGAACACTGAAGCTTTCTTT.

V and J are TRBV19 and TRBJ2-2; TRBD2 might be the D (5 bases). The length of the CDR3 is 13 residues. CDR1 LNHDA and CDR2 SQIVND come from the germline V gene (reference sequence). Trimming pared 6 bases from V and 7 bases from J, leaving 12 bases between. CDR3 DNA: TGTGCCAGTAGCACGTATCGGGACGGGGAGCTGTTTTTT. Translating it yields CASSTYRDGELFF.

This rearrangement joins TRBV4-1 to TRBJ2-7; 10 bases map to TRBD1. The CDR3 totals 16 residues. V lost 1 base to trimming and J lost 5 bases; unmatched junction nucleotides: 8. Germline V gene sequence: CDR1 MGHRA, CDR2 YSYEKL. The CDR3 DNA reads TGCGCCAGCAGCCAAGCTTGGGGGACAGGGGACCACGAGCAGTACTTC. This codes for CASSQAWGTGDHEQYF.

Comments on this clonotype: At one end the junction does not follow the germline gene, possibly because of a read error. The chain couples TRBV20-1 to TRBJ2-5, with a possible D match to TRBD2 (5 bases). Germline CDR1 and CDR2: DFQATT and SNEGSKA (reference sequence). This CDR3 has 16 amino acids. The CDR3 DNA follows: TGCAGTGCTAGAGATTTTAAGGGAGACACACAAAAGACCCAGAACTTC. Translated: CSARDFKGDTQKTQNF.

The chain has TRBV13 and TRBJ2-2; unclear D gene. The CDR3 spans 13 residues. Germline CDR1 is PRHDT and CDR2 is FYEKMQ (reference sequence). Between the trimmed V and J ends, which lost 0 bases and 5 bases, there was a span of 4 bases. CDR3 sequence (DNA): TGTGCCAGCAGCTTAGGCGCTACCGGGGAGCTGTTTTTT. It encodes CASSLGATGELFF.

Ten or more counts support this clonotype. The rearrangement joins TRBV12-3 or TRBV12-4 to TRBJ1-2, with D perhaps TRBD1 (6 bases). V dropped 6 bases and J dropped 8 bases, with 13 bases sitting between them. The CDR3 is made up of 12 amino acids. CDR3 sequence (DNA): TGTGCCAGCAGGTCAGGGGATGGGGGCTACACCTTC. The encoded protein is CASRSGDGGYTF.

As concerns this clonotype: One end of the junction varies from germline; a read error may be responsible. The gene calls are TRBV7-9 and TRBJ2-6; TRBD2 matches at 14 bases. The CDR3 is made up of 11 amino acids. CDR1 SEHNR and CDR2 FQNEAQ come from the germline V gene (reference sequence). This CDR3 reads CASSGTSGSRF. The CDR3 DNA reads TGTGCCAGCAGCGGGACTAGCGGGAGTCGTTTC.

The V gene is TRBV5-1, the J gene TRBJ2-7; TRBD2 matches 11 bases. J was trimmed by 6 bases and V by 4 bases; bases with no gene match: 15. This CDR3 contains 17 residues. Germline CDR1 is SGHRS and CDR2 is YFSETQ. The CDR3 here is CASSGIGTSGGPLEQYF. The CDR3 DNA reads TGCGCCAGCAGCGGAATCGGGACTAGCGGAGGACCCCTCGAGCAGTACTTC.

Sample share makes this clonotype medium-sized. This rearrangement joins TRBV5-1 to TRBJ2-7; no definite D call. This CDR3 has 12 amino acids. CDR1 and CDR2 from the germline V gene are SGHRS and YFSETQ. Trimming left V 2 bases short and J 3 bases short, with 6 bases between. The CDR3 reads CASSLRDYEQYF. CDR3 DNA: TGCGCCAGCAGCTTACGCGACTACGAGCAGTACTTC.

This clonotype was seen a single time. This sequence joins TRBV29-1 and TRBJ1-1, with no clear D. The germline V gene encodes CDR1 SQVTM and CDR2 ANQGSEA. The CDR3 loop spans 14 amino acids. The CDR3 region is CSEFRWYVNTEAFF. The CDR3 nucleotides read TGCAGTGAATTTCGATGGTATGTGAACACTGAAGCTTTCTTT.

The V gene is TRBV12-3 or TRBV12-4, the J gene TRBJ1-4; 10 positions match TRBD1. This CDR3 is 18 amino acids long. V shed 5 bases, J shed 1 base, and the junction held 10 bases outside the gene matches. CDR3: CASSVTAWTGGTNEKLFF. The CDR3 DNA sequence: TGTGCCAGCAGTGTAACCGCCTGGACAGGGGGAACTAATGAAAAACTGTTTTTT.

This clonotype has a count of ten or more. The V gene is TRBV28, the J gene TRBJ2-7, with 13 bases fitting TRBD2. This CDR3 is built from 15 residues. The junction had 4 bases not matched to a gene; V was cut back by 6 bases and J by 2 bases. The germline V gene has CDR1 MDHEN and CDR2 SYDVKM. CDR3 region: CASSPGLAGAYEQYF. The CDR3 nucleotides are TGTGCCAGCAGCCCCGGACTAGCGGGGGCCTACGAGCAGTACTTC. The full variable domain, in which reference TRBV28 and TRBJ2-7 provide the parts outside the CDR3, is DVKVTQSSRYLVKRTGEKVFLECVQDMDHENMFWYRQDPGLGLRLIYFSYDVKMKEKGDIPEGYSVSREKKERFSLILESASTNQTSMYLCASSPGLAGAYEQYFGPGTRLTVT.

The chain is built from TRBV5-1 and TRBJ2-2, with D possibly matching TRBD2 (6 bases). This CDR3 is 15 amino acids long. Germline V gene sequence: CDR1 SGHRS, CDR2 YFSETQ. The V end was cut by 4 bases, the J end by 2 bases, with 12 bases between. The CDR3 spells CASSPGTYNTGELFF. The CDR3 DNA reads TGCGCCAGCAGCCCCGGGACTTACAACACCGGGGAGCTGTTTTTT.

This clonotype was observed at least ten times. The V gene is TRBV15, the J gene TRBJ2-7, with D uncertain. The germline V and J ends were trimmed by 3 bases and 2 bases, with 14 bases remaining between them. Germline values: CDR1 LNHNV, CDR2 YYDKDF (reference sequence). The CDR3 spans 15 residues. In nucleotides, the CDR3 is TGTGCCACCAGCAGGGGTTTGGGGTCCGCCTACGAGCAGTACTTC. It encodes CATSRGLGSAYEQYF. Full variable domain (remainder filled in from reference TRBV15 and TRBJ2-7): DAMVIQNPRYQVTQFGKPVTLSCSQTLNHNVMYWYQQKSSQAPKLLFHYYDKDFNNEADTPDNFQSRRPNTSFCFLDIRSPGLGDTAMYLCATSRGLGSAYEQYFGPGTRLTVT.

By share, this clonotype ranks as medium-sized. The chain joins TRBV29-1 to TRBJ2-5; 9 bases fit TRBD1. The germline gives CDR1 SQVTM, CDR2 ANQGSEA. The V and J ends lost 6 bases and 5 bases, in that order; junction bases with no gene match: 7. This CDR3 has 13 residues. The CDR3, as DNA: TGCAGCGTGGGGACAGGGAATGGGGAGACCCAGTACTTC. This gives the protein CSVGTGNGETQYF.

At least ten counts were recorded for this clonotype. V gene TRBV15 combines with J gene TRBJ1-5; D gene unclear. The CDR3 has 16 amino acids. Trimming removed 0 bases at V and 3 bases at J, with 12 bases between. CDR1 and CDR2 (germline): LNHNV, YYDKDF (reference sequence). The CDR3, as DNA: TGTGCCACCAGCAGAGATCCCGGACTGACCAATCAGCCCCAGCATTTT. This encodes CATSRDPGLTNQPQHF.

The rearrangement links TRBV5-6 to TRBJ1-3; 7 nucleotides line up with TRBD1. V gave up 3 bases and J gave up 4 bases; unmatched junction bases: 10. Germline V CDR1 and CDR2: SGHDT, YYEEEE. The CDR3 is 16 residues long. The CDR3 is CASSSTRDSEGNTIYF. CDR3 DNA: TGTGCCAGCAGCTCCACCCGGGACAGCGAGGGAAACACCATATATTTT.